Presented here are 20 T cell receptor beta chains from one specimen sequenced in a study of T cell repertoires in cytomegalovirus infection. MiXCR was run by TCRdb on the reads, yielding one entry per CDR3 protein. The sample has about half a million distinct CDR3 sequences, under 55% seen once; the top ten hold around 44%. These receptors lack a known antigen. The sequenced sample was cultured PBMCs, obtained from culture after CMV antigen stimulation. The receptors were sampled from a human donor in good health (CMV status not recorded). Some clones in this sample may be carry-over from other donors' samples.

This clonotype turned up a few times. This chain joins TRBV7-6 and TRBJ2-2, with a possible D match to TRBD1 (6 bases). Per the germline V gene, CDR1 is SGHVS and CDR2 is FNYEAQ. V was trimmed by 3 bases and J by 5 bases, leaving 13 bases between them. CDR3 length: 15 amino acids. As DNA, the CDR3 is TGTGCCAGCAGCTTCAGGGGCTGGGGGACCGGGGAGCTGTTTTTT. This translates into CASSFRGWGTGELFF.

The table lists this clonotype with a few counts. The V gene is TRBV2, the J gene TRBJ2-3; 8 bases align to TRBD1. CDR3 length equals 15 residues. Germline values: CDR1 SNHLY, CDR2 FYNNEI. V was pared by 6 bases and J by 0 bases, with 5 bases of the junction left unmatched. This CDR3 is CASSRDRGSTDTQYF. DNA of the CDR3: TGTGCCAGCAGCCGCGACAGGGGTAGCACAGATACGCAGTATTTT. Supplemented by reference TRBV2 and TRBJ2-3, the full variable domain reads EPEVTQTPSHQVTQMGQEVILRCVPISNHLYFYWYRQILGQKVEFLVSFYNNEISEKSEIFDDQFSVERPDGSNFTLKIRSTKLEDSAMYFCASSRDRGSTDTQYFGPGTRLTVL.

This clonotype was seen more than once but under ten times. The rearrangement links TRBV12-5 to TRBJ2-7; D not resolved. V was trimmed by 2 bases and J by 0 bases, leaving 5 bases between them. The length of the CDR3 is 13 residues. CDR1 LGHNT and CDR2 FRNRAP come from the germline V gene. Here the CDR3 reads CASGLSPSYEQYF. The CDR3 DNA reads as TGTGCTAGTGGTTTGTCCCCCTCCTACGAGCAGTACTTC.

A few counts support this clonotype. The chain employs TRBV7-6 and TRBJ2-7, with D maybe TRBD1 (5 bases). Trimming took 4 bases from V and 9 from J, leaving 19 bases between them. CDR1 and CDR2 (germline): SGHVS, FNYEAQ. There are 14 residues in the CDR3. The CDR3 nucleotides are TGTGCCAGCAGCTCCTCGACAGAATCCTTGGGGCAGTACTTC. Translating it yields CASSSSTESLGQYF. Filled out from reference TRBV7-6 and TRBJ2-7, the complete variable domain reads GAGVSQSPRYKVTKRGQDVALRCDPISGHVSLYWYRQALGQGPEFLTYFNYEAQQDKSGLPNDRFSAERPEGSISTLTIQRTEQRDSAMYRCASSSSTESLGQYFGPGTRLTVT.

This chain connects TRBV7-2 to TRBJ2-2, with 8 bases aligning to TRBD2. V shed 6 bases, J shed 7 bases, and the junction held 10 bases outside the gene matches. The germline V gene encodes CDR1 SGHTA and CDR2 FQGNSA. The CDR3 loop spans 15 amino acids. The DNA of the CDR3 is TGTGCCAGCAGGATGTGGCGGGAGGTTAGCGGGGAGCTGTTTTTT. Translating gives CASRMWREVSGELFF.

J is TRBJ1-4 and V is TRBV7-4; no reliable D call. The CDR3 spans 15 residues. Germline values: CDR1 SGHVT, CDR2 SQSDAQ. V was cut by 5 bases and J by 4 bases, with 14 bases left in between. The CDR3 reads CASSPRRDINEKLFF. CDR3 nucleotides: TGTGCCAGCAGCCCCAGACGGGATATTAATGAAAAACTGTTTTTT.

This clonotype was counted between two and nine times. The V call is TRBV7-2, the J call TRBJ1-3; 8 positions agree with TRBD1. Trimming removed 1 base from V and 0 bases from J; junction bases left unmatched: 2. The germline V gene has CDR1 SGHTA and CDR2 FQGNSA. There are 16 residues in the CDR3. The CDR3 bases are TGTGCCAGCAGCTTAGGCGGGACAGGCTCTGGAAACACCATATATTTT. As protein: CASSLGGTGSGNTIYF. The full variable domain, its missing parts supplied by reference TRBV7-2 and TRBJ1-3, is GAGVSQSPSNKVTEKGKDVELRCDPISGHTALYWYRQSLGQGLEFLIYFQGNSAPDKSGLPSDRFSAERTGGSVSTLTIQRTQQEDSAVYLCASSLGGTGSGNTIYFGEGSWLTVV.

The CDR3 coding sequence is TGTGCCAGCAGCTTAGTTCAGTGGACTATGAACACTGAAGCTTTCTTT. It codes for CASSLVQWTMNTEAFF. This chain joins TRBV7-6 and TRBJ1-1; D is ambiguous. Germline assignment: CDR1 SGHVS and CDR2 FNYEAQ. V gave up 1 base and J gave up 0 bases, with 12 bases separating them. The CDR3 consists of 16 residues. The complete variable domain, with remaining parts taken from reference TRBV7-6 and TRBJ1-1, reads GAGVSQSPRYKVTKRGQDVALRCDPISGHVSLYWYRQALGQGPEFLTYFNYEAQQDKSGLPNDRFSAERPEGSISTLTIQRTEQRDSAMYRCASSLVQWTMNTEAFFGQGTRLTVV.

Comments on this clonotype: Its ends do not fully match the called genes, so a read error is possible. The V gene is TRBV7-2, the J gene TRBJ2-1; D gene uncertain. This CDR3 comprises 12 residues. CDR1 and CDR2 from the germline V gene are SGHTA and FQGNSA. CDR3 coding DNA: TGTGCCAGCAGTCCTGGCATCGGTGAGCAGCTCTTC. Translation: CASSPGIGEQLF.

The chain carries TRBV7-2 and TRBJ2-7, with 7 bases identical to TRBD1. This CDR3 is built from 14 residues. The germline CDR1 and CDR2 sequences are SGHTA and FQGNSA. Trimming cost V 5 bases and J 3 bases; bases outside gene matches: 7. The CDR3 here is CASSRWTGDYEQYF. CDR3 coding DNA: TGTGCCAGCAGCCGCTGGACAGGAGACTACGAGCAGTACTTC.

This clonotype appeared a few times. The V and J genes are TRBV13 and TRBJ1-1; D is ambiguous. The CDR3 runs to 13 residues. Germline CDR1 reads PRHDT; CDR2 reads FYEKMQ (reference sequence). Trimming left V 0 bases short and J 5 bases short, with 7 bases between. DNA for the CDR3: TGTGCCAGCAGCTTAGGTGGGGAAACTGAAGCTTTCTTT. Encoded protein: CASSLGGETEAFF.

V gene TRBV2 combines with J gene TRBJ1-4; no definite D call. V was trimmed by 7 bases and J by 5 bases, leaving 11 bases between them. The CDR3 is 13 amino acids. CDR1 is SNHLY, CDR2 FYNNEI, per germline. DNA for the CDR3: TGTGCCAGCATCTACGGGGAGAATGAAAAACTGTTTTTT. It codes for CASIYGENEKLFF.

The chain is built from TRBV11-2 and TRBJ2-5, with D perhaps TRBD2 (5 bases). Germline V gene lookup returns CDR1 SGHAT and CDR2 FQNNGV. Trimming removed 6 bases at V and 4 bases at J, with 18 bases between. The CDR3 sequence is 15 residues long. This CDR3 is CASRPPGNTPETQYF. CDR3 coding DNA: TGTGCCAGCAGACCTCCGGGAAATACCCCAGAGACCCAGTACTTC. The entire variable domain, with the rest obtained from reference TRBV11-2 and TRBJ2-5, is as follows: EAGVAQSPRYKIIEKRQSVAFWCNPISGHATLYWYQQILGQGPKLLIQFQNNGVVDDSQLPKDRFSAERLKGVDSTLKIQPAKLEDSAVYLCASRPPGNTPETQYFGPGTRLLVL.

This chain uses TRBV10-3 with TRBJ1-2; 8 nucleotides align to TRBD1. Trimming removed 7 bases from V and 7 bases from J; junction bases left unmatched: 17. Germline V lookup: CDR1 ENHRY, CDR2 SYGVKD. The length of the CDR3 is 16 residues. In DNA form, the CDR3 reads TGTGCCATCACTAATGCCCGGACAGGGTGGGGAAGTGGCTACACCTTC. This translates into CAITNARTGWGSGYTF.

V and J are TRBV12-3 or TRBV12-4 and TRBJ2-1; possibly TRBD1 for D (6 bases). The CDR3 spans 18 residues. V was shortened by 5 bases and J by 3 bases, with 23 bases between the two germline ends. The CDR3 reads CASSPRRGWPQSYNEQFF. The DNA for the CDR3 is TGTGCCAGCAGTCCCCGTAGGGGGTGGCCTCAAAGCTACAATGAGCAGTTCTTC.

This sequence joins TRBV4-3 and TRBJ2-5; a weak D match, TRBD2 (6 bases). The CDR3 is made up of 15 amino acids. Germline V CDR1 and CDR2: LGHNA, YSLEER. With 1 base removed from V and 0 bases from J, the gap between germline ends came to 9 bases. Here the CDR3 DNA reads TGCGCCAGCAGCCAAGGGGAGGACTACCAAGAGACCCAGTACTTC. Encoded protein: CASSQGEDYQETQYF.

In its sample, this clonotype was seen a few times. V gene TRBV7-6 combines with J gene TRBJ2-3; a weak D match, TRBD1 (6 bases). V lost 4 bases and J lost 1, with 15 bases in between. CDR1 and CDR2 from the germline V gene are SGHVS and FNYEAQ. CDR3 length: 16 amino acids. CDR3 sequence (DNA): TGTGCCAGCAGCTCCGCCCGACGGACAGGCACAGATACGCAGTATTTT. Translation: CASSSARRTGTDTQYF.

CDR3 DNA sequence: TGCGCCAGCAGCCTAACCGGGACAAGGCTGAGGAACACTGAAGCTTTCTTT. Protein: CASSLTGTRLRNTEAFF. The V gene is TRBV5-1, the J gene TRBJ1-1, with a possible D match to TRBD1 (6 bases). The CDR3 runs to 17 residues. Germline V gives CDR1 SGHRS, CDR2 YFSETQ. V lost 4 bases and J lost 1, with 20 bases in between.

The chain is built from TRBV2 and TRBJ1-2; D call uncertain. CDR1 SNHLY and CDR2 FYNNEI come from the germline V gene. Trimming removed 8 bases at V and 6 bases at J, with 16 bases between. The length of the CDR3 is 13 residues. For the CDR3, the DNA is TGTGCCAGCGCTCGGTCCGTCGTAAATGGCTACACCTTC. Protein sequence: CASARSVVNGYTF. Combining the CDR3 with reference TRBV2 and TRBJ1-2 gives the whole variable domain EPEVTQTPSHQVTQMGQEVILRCVPISNHLYFYWYRQILGQKVEFLVSFYNNEISEKSEIFDDQFSVERPDGSNFTLKIRSTKLEDSAMYFCASARSVVNGYTFGSGTRLTVV.

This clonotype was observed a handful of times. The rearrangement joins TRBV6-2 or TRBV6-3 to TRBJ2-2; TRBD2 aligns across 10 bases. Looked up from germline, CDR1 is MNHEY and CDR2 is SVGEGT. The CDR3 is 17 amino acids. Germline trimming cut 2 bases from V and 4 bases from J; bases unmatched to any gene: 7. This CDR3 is CASSYPTSGKITGELFF. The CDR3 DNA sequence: TGTGCCAGCAGTTACCCTACTAGCGGGAAAATCACCGGGGAGCTGTTTTTT.